The clone carrying this TCR beta chain has ten or more counts. Its target is not known. Additional DNA sequences in this sample encode the identical CDR3. The data were taken from a study of beta chain features in type 1 diabetes. Study-level results: Type 1 diabetes patients had VDJ junctions that carried fewer insertions and more deletions.

Expressed TCRB transcripts were sequenced after all isolated RNA was converted to cDNA. Assay used: immunoSEQ multiplex PCR; TCRdb lists only in-frame clones, some missing. The sample carries approximately 160,000 clones, approximately 8.1% recorded once. Using CD45RO/CCR7/CD25/CD127/CD95/CD27, CD4+ naive, central memory, regulatory and stem cell-like memory cells were sorted. In germline, CDR1 is SGHAT, CDR2 FQNNGV. Trimming stripped 3 bases from V and 7 bases from J, with 9 bases between. The CDR3 sequence is 13 residues long. The sequence came from a man aged 18 to 30 in good health. The V call is TRBV11-2, the J call TRBJ2-2; a possible D gene is TRBD1 (5 bases). The sequenced material came from central memory CD4+ T cells from blood. The CDR3 loop is CASSFQGSGELFF. The CDR3 DNA sequence: TGTGCCAGCAGCTTCCAGGGTAGCGGGGAGCTGTTTTTT.